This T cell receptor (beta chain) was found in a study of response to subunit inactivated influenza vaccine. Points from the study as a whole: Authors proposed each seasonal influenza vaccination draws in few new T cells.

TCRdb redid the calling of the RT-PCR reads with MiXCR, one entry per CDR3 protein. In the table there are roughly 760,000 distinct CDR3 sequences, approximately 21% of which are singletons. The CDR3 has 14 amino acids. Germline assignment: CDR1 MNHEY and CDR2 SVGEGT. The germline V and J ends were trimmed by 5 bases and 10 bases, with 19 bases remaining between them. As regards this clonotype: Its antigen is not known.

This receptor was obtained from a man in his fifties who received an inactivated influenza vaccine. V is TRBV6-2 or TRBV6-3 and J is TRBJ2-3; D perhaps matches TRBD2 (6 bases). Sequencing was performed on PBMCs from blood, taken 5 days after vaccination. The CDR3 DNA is TGTGCCAGCAGTAGGGGACTCCTCGTCATCGCGCAGTATTTT. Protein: CASSRGLLVIAQYF.